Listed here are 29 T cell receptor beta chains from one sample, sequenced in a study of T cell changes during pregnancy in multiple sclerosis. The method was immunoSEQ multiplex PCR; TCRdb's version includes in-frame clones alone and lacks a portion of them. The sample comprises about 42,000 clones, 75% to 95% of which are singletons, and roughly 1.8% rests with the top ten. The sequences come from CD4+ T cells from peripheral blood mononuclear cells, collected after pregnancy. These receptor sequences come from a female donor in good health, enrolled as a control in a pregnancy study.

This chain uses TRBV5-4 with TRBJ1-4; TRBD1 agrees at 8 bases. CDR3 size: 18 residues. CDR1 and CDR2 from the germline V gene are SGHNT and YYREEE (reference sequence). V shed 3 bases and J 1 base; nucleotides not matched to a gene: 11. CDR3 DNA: TGTGCCAGCAGCTGGGGGACAGGATGGGGAGGAACTAATGAAAAACTGTTTTTT. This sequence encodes CASSWGTGWGGTNEKLFF. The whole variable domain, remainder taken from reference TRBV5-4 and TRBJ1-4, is ETGVTQSPTHLIKTRGQQVTLRCSSQSGHNTVSWYQQALGQGPQFIFQYYREEENGRGNFPPRFSGLQFPNYSSELNVNALELDDSALYLCASSWGTGWGGTNEKLFFGSGTQLSVL.

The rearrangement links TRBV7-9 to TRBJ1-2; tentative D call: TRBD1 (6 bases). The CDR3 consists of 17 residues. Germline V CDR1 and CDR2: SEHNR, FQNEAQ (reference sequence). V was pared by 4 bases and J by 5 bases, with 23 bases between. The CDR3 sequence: CASSWSNRAQGSYGYTF. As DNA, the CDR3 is TGTGCCAGCAGCTGGTCAAACAGGGCTCAGGGTTCTTATGGCTACACCTTC.

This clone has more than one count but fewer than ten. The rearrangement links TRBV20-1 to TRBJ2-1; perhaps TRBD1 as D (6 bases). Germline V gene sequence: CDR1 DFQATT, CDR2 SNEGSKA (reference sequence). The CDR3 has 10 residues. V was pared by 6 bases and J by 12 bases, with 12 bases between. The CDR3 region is CSAYTGSQFF. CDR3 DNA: TGCAGTGCGTACACAGGGTCGCAGTTCTTC.

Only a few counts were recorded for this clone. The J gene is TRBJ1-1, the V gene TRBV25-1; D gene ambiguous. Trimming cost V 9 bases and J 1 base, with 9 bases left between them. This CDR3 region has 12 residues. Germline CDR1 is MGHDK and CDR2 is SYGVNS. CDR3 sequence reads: CASRFGNTEAFF. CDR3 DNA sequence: TGTGCCAGTAGATTCGGGAACACTGAAGCTTTCTTT.

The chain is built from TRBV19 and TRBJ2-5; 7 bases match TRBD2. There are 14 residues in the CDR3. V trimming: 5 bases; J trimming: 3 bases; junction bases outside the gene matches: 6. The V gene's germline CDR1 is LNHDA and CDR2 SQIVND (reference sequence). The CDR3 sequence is CASSRGGQEETQYF. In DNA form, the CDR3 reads TGTGCCAGTAGTCGGGGAGGGCAAGAAGAGACCCAGTACTTC. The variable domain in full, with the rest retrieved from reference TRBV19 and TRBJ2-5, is DGGITQSPKYLFRKEGQNVTLSCEQNLNHDAMYWYRQDPGQGLRLIYYSQIVNDFQKGDIAEGYSVSREKKESFPLTVTSAQKNPTAFYLCASSRGGQEETQYFGPGTRLLVL.

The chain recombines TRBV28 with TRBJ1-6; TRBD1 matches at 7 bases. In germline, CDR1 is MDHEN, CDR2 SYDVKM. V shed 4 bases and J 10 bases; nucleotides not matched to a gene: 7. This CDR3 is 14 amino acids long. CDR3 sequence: CASSSRDRASPLHF. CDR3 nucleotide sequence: TGTGCCAGCAGTTCACGAGACAGGGCCTCACCCCTCCACTTT.

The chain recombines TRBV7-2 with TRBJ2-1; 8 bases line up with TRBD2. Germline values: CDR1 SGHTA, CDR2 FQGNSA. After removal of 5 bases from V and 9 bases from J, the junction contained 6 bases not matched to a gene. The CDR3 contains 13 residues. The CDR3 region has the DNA TGTGCCAGCAGCCCTCGGGCGGGAGGTGAGCAGTTCTTC. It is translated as CASSPRAGGEQFF.

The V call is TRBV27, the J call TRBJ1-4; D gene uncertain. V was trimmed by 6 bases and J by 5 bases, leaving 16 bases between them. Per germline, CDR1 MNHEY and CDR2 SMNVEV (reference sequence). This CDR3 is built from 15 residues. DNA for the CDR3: TGTGCCAGCAGCCCAGGACTGCTGATAAATGAAAAACTGTTTTTT. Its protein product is CASSPGLLINEKLFF.

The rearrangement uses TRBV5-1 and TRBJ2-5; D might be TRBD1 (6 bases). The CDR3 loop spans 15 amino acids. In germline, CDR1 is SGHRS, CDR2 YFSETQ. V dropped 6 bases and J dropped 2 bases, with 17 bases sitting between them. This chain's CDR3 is CASKPGHTLQETQYF. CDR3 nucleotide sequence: TGCGCCAGCAAGCCGGGACACACACTTCAAGAGACCCAGTACTTC.

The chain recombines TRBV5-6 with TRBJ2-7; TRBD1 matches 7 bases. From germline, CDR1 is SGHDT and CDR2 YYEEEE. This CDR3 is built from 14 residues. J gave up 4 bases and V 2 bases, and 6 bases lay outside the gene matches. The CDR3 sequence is CASSFRDRPYEQYF. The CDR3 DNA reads TGTGCCAGCAGCTTCCGGGACAGACCTTACGAGCAGTACTTC. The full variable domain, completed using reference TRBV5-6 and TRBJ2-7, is DAGVTQSPTHLIKTRGQQVTLRCSPKSGHDTVSWYQQALGQGPQFIFQYYEEEERQRGNFPDRFSGHQFPNYSSELNVNALLLGDSALYLCASSFRDRPYEQYFGPGTRLTVT.

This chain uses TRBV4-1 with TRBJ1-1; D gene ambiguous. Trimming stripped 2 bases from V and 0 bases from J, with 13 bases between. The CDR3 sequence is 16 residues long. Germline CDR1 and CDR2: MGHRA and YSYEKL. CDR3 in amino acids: CASSQSDPDMNTEAFF. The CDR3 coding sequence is TGCGCCAGCAGCCAATCTGATCCTGACATGAACACTGAAGCTTTCTTT.

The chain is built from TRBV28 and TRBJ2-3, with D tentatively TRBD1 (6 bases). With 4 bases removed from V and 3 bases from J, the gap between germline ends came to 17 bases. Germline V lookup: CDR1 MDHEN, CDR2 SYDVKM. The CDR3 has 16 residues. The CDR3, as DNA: TGTGCCAGCAGTTCCCTGGACAGTTCCAGGACAGATACGCAGTATTTT. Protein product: CASSSLDSSRTDTQYF. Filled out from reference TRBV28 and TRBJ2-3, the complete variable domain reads DVKVTQSSRYLVKRTGEKVFLECVQDMDHENMFWYRQDPGLGLRLIYFSYDVKMKEKGDIPEGYSVSREKKERFSLILESASTNQTSMYLCASSSLDSSRTDTQYFGPGTRLTVL.

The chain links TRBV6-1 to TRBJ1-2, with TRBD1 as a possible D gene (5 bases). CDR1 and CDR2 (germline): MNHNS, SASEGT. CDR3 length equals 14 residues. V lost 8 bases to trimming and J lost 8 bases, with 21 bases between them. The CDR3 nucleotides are TGTGCCAGCCTTACTATAAAGGGGCAAGGGGGCTACACCTTC. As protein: CASLTIKGQGGYTF.

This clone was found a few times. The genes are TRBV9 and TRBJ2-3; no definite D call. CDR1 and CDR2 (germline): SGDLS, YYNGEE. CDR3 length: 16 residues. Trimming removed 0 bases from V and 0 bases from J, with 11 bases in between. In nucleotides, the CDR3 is TGTGCCAGCAGCGTAGGGCCTGGAGATAGCACAGATACGCAGTATTTT. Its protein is CASSVGPGDSTDTQYF.

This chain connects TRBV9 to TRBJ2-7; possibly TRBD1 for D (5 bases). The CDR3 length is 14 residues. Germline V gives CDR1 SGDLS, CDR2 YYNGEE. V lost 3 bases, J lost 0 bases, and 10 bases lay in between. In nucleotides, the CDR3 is TGTGCCAGCAGCGACCCCGACAGCTCCTACGAGCAGTACTTC. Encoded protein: CASSDPDSSYEQYF.

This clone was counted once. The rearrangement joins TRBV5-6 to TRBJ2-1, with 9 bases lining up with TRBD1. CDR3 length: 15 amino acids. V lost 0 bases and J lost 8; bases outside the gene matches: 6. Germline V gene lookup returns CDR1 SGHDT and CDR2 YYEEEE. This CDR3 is CASSLVGQGFYEQFF. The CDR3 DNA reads TGTGCCAGCAGCTTGGTGGGACAGGGATTTTATGAGCAGTTCTTC.

In nucleotides, the CDR3 is TGTGCCAGCAGAGTAGGGGGCAACTCCTACGAGCAGTACTTC. Encoded protein: CASRVGGNSYEQYF. This rearrangement joins TRBV28 to TRBJ2-7; 7 bases agree with TRBD1. The germline gives CDR1 MDHEN, CDR2 SYDVKM. This CDR3 is built from 14 residues. Losses at the gene ends were 6 bases for V and 0 bases for J; bases not matched to a gene: 5.

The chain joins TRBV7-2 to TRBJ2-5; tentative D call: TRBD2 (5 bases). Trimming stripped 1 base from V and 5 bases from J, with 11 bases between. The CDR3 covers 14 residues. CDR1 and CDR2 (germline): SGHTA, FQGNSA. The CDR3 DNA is TGTGCCAGCAGCTTAGGGAGGACCGGGGAGACCCAGTACTTC. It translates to CASSLGRTGETQYF.

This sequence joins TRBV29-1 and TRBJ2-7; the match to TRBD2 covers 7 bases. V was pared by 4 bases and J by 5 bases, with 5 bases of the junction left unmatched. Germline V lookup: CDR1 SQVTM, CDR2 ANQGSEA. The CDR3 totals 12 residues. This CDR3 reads CSVGGGRDEQYF. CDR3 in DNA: TGCAGCGTTGGGGGGGGACGGGACGAGCAGTACTTC.

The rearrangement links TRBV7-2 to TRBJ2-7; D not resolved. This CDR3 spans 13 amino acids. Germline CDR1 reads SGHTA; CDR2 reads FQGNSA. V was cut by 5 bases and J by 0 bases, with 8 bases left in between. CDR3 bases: TGTGCCAGCAGCCCCGCAGACTCCTACGAGCAGTACTTC. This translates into CASSPADSYEQYF.

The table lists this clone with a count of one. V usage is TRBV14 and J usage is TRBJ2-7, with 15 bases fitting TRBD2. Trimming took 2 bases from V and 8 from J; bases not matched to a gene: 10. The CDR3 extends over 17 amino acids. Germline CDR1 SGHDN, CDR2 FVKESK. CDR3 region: CASSQKIRTSGRVQQYF. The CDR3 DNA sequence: TGTGCCAGCAGCCAAAAAATAAGGACTAGCGGGAGGGTTCAGCAGTACTTC.

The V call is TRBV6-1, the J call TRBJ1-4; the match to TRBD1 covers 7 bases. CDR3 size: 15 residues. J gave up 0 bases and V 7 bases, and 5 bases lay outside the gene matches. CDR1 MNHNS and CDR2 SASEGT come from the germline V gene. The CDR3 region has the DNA TGTGCCAGCACCGAAGGGACAGCAACTAATGAAAAACTGTTTTTT. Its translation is CASTEGTATNEKLFF.

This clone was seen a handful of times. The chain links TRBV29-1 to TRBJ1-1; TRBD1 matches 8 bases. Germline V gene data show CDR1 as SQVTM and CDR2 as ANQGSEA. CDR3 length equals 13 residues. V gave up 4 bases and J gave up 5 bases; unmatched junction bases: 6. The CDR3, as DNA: TGCAGCGTTGGAGGGACAGGTCGAACTGAAGCTTTCTTT. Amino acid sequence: CSVGGTGRTEAFF.

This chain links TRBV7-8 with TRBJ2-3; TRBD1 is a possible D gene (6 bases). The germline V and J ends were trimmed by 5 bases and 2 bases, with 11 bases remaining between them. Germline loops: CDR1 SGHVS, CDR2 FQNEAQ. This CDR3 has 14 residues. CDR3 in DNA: TGTGCCAGCAGCCCCGGGACAAACACAGATACGCAGTATTTT. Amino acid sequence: CASSPGTNTDTQYF.

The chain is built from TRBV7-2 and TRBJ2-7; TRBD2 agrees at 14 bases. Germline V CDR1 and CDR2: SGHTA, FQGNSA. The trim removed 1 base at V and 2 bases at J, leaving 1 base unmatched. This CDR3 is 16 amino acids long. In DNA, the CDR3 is TGTGCCAGCAGCTTAGTGACTAGCGGGAGGGCCTACGAGCAGTACTTC. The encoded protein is CASSLVTSGRAYEQYF.

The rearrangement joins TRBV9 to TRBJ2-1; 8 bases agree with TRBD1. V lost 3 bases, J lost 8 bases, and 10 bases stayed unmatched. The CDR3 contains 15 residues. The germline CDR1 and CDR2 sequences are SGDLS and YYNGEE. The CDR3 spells CASSASTGVRDEQFF. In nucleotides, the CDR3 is TGTGCCAGCAGCGCATCGACAGGGGTACGCGATGAGCAGTTCTTC.

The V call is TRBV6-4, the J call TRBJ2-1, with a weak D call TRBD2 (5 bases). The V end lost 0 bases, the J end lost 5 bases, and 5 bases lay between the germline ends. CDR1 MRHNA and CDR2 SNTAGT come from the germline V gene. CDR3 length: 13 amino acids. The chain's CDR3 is CASSDSTNNEQFF. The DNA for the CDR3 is TGTGCCAGCAGTGACTCGACTAACAATGAGCAGTTCTTC.

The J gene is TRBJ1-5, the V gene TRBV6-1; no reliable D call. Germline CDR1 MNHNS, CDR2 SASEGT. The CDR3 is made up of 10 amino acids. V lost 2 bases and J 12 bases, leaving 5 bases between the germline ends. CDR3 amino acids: CASSETVQHF. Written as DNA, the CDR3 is TGTGCCAGCAGTGAAACAGTCCAGCATTTT.

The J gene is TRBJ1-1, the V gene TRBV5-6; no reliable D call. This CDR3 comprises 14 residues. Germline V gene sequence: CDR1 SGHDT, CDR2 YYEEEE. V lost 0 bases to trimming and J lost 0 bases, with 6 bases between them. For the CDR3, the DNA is TGTGCCAGCAGCTTGGACACCATGAACACTGAAGCTTTCTTT. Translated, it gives CASSLDTMNTEAFF.